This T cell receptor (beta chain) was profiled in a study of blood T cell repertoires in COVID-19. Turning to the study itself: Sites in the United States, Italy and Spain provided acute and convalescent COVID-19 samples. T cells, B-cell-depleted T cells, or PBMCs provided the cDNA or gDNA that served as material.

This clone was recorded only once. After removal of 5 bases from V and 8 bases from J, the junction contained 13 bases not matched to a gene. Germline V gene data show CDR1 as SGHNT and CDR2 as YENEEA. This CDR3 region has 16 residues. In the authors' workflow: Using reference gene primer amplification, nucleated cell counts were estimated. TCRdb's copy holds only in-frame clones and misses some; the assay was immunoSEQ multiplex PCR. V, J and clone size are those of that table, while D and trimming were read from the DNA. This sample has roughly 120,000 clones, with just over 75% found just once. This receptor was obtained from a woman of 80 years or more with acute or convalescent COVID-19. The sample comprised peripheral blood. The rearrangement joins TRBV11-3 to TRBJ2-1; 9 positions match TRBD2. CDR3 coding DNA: TGTGCCAGCAGCCTTTACTCCGGGACTAGCTTCGATGAGCAGTTCTTC. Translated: CASSLYSGTSFDEQFF.